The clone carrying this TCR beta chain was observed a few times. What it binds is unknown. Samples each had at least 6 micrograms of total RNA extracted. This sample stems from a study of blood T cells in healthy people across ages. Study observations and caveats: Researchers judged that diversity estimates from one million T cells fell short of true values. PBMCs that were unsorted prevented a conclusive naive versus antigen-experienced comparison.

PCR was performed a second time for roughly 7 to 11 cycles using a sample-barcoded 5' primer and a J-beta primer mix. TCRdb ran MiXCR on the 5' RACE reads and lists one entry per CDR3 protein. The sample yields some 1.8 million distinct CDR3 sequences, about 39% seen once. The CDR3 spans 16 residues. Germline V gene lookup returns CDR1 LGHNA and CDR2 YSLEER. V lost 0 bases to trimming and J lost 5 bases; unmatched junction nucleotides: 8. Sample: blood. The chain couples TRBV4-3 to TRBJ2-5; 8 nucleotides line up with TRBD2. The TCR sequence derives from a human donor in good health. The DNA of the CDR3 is TGCGCCAGCAGCCAAGATGTGTCTAGCGGGTGGGAGACCCAGTACTTC. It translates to CASSQDVSSGWETQYF.